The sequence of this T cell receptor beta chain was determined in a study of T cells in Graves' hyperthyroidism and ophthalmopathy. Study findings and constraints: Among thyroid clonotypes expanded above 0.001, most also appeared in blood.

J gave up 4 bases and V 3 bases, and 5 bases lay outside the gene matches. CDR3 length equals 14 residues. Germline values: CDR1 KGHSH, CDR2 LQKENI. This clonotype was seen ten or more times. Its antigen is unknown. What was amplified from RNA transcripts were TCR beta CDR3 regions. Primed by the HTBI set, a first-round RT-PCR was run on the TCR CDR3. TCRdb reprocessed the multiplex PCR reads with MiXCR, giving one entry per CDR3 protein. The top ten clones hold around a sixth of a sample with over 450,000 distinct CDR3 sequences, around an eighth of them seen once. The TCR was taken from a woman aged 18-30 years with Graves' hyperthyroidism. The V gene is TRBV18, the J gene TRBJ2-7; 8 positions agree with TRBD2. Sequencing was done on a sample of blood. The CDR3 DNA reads TGTGCCAGCTCACCTAGCGGGGAGGTATACGAGCAGTACTTC. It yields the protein CASSPSGEVYEQYF.